The sequence of this T cell receptor beta chain was determined in a study of CD8 T cells in Susac syndrome. Study observations and caveats: The study conceded that relatively few individuals underwent its TCR sequencing and HLA analysis.

V was pared by 2 bases and J by 3 bases, with 2 bases of the junction left unmatched. CDR1 is SEHNR and CDR2 is FQNEAQ in the germline V gene (reference sequence). This CDR3 contains 15 residues. TEMRA cells were enriched by FACS, while CD8+ and CD4+ T cells were obtained through a negative isolation that was performed magnetically. A quantity of about 0.5 to 1 ug RNA underwent reverse transcription using random hexamers. With immunoSEQ multiplex PCR, TCR beta CDR3 was amplified across 54 Vbeta and 13 Jbeta. TCRdb used MiXCR to reprocess the immunoSEQ multiplex PCR reads, holding one entry per CDR3 protein. The sample consists of 200,000 to 250,000 distinct CDR3 sequences, 95% of them appearing once. Of note for this clonotype: Its antigen is undetermined.

The sequencing input was CD4+ T cells from PBMCs. The sequence was collected from a human donor with multiple sclerosis. The chain employs TRBV7-9 and TRBJ2-1; the match to TRBD2 covers 9 bases. DNA of the CDR3: TGTGCCAGCAGCTTAAGACTAGCGGTCTACAATGAGCAGTTCTTC. Translated, it gives CASSLRLAVYNEQFF.